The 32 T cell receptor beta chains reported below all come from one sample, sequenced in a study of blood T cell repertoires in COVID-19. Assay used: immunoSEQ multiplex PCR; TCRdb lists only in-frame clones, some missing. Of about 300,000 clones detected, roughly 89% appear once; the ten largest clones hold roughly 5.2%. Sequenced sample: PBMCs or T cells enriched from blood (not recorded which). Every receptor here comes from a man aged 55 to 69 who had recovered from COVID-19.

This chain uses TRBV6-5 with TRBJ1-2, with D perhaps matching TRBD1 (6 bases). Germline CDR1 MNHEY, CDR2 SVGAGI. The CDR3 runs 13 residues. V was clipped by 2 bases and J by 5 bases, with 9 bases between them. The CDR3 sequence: CASSYGQKYGYTF. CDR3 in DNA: TGTGCCAGCAGTTACGGACAGAAATATGGCTACACCTTC.

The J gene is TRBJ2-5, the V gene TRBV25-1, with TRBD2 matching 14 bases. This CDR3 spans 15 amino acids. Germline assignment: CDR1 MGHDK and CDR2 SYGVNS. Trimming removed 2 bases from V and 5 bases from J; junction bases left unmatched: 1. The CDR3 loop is CASSERLAGGETQYF. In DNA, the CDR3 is TGTGCCAGCAGTGAAAGACTAGCGGGAGGGGAGACCCAGTACTTC.

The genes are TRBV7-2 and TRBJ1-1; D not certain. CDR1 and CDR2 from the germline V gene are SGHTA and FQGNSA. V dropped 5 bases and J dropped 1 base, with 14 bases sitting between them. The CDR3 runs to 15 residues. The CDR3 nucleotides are TGTGCCAGCAGCACGCATCCAACATCGAACACTGAAGCTTTCTTT. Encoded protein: CASSTHPTSNTEAFF.

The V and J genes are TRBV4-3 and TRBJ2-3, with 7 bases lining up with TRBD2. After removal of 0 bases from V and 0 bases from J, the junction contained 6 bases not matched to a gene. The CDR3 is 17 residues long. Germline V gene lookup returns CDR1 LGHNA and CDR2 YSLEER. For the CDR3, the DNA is TGCGCCAGCAGCCAAGACGGGGGGAGCTTCAGCACAGATACGCAGTATTTT. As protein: CASSQDGGSFSTDTQYF.

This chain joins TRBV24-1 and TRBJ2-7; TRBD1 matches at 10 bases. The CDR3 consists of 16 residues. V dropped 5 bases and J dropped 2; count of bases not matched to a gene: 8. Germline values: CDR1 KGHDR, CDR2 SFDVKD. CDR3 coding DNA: TGTGCCACCAGTGGACCCGGGACAGGGGACGCCTACGAGCAGTACTTC. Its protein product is CATSGPGTGDAYEQYF.

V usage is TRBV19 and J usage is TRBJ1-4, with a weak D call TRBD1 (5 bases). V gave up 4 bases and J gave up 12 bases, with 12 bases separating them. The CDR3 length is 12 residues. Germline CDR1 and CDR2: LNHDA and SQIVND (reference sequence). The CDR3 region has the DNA TGTGCCAGTAGTACCCGACAGAGGCAACTGTTTTTT. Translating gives CASSTRQRQLFF.

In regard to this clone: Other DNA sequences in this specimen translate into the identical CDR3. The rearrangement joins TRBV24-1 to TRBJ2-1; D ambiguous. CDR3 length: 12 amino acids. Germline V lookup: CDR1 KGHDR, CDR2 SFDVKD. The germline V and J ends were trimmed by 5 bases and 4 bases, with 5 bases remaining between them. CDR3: CATSGGYNEQFF. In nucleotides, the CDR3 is TGTGCCACCAGTGGCGGTTACAATGAGCAGTTCTTC.

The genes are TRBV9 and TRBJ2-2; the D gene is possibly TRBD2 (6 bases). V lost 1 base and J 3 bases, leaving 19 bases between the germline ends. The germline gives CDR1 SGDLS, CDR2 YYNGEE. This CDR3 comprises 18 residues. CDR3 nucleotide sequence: TGTGCCAGCAGCGTATCTATTTTGGGGGGAGTACACACCGGGGAGCTGTTTTTT. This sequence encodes CASSVSILGGVHTGELFF.

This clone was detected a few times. The CDR3 spells CASSRRLAGVIDTQYF. DNA of the CDR3: TGTGCCAGCAGCCGCCGACTAGCGGGAGTTATAGATACGCAGTATTTT. The chain joins TRBV7-2 to TRBJ2-3, with 12 bases aligning to TRBD2. Germline V CDR1 and CDR2: SGHTA, FQGNSA. The V segment lost 5 bases and the J segment 5 bases; nucleotides outside the gene matches: 8. The CDR3 is 16 residues long.

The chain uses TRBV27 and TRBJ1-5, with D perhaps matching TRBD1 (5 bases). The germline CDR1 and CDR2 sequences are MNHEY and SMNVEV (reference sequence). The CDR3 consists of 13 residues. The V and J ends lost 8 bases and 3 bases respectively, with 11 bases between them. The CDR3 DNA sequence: TGTGCCAGCGGCAACAGGTCCAATCAGCCCCAGCATTTT. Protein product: CASGNRSNQPQHF.

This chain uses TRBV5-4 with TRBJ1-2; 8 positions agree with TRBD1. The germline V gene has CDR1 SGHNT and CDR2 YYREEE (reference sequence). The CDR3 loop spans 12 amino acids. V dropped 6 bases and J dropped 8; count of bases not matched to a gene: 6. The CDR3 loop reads CASTRGLEGYTF. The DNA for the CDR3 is TGTGCCAGCACCAGGGGGCTAGAGGGCTACACCTTC. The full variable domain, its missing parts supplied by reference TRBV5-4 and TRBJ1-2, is ETGVTQSPTHLIKTRGQQVTLRCSSQSGHNTVSWYQQALGQGPQFIFQYYREEENGRGNFPPRFSGLQFPNYSSELNVNALELDDSALYLCASTRGLEGYTFGSGTRLTVV.

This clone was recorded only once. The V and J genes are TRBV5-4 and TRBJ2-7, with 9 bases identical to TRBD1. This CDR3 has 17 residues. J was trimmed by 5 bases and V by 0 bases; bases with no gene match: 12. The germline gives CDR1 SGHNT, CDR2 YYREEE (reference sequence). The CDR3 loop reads CASSLGLPGQGWDEQYF. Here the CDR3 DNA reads TGTGCCAGCAGCTTGGGTCTCCCGGGACAGGGATGGGACGAGCAGTACTTC.

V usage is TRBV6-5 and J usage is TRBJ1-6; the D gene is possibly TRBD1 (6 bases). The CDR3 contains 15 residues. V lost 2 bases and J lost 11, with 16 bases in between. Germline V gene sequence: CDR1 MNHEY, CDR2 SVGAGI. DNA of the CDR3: TGTGCCAGCAGTTACGCCTCAGGGGTTCGGGCACCCCTCCACTTT. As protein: CASSYASGVRAPLHF.

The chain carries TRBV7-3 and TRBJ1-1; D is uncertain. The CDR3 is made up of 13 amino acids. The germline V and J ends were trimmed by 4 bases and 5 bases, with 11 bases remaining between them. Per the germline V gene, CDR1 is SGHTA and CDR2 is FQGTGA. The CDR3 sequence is CASSYQPGTEAFF. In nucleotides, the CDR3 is TGTGCCAGCAGCTACCAACCCGGTACTGAAGCTTTCTTT.

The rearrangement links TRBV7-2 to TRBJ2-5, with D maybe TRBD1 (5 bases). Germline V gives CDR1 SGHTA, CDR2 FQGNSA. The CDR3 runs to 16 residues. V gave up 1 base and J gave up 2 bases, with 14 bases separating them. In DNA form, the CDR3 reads TGTGCCAGCAGCTTAGTGGCAGGGTCAGGGCAAGAGACCCAGTACTTC. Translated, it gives CASSLVAGSGQETQYF.

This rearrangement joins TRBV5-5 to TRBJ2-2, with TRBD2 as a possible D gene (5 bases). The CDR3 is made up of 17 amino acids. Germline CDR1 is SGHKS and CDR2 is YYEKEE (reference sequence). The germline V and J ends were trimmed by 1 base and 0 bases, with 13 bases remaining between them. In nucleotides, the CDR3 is TGTGCCAGCAGCTTGATAGCGAAAGGGACGAACACCGGGGAGCTGTTTTTT. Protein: CASSLIAKGTNTGELFF. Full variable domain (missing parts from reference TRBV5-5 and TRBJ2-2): DAGVTQSPTHLIKTRGQQVTLRCSPISGHKSVSWYQQVLGQGPQFIFQYYEKEERGRGNFPDRFSARQFPNYSSELNVNALLLGDSALYLCASSLIAKGTNTGELFFGEGSRLTVL.

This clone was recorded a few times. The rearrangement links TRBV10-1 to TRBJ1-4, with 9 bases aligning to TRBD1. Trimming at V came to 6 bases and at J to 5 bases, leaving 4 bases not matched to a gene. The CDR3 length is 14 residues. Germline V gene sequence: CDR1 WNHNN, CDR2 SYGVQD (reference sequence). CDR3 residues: CASSQTGGNEKLFF. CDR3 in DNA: TGCGCCAGCAGCCAGACAGGGGGAAATGAAAAACTGTTTTTT.

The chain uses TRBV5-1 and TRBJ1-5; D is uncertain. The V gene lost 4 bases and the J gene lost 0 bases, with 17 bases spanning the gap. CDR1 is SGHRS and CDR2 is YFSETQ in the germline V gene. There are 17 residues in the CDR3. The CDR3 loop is CASSPVMSLFSNQPQHF. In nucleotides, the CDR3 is TGCGCCAGCAGCCCTGTGATGAGCTTATTTAGCAATCAGCCCCAGCATTTT.

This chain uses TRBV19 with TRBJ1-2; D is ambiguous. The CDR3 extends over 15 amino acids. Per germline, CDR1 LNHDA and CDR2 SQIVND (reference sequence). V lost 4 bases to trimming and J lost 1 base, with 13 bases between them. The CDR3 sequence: CASSSERARNYGYTF. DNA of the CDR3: TGTGCCAGTAGTAGTGAGAGGGCGCGTAACTATGGCTACACCTTC.

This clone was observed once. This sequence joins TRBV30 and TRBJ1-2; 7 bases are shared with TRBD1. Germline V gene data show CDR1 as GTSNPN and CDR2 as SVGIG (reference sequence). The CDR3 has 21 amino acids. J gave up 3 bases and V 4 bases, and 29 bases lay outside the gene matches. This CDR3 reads CAWKMAIGGFVGLNVDYGYTF. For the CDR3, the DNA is TGTGCCTGGAAAATGGCAATAGGGGGCTTTGTGGGGTTGAATGTCGACTATGGCTACACCTTC.

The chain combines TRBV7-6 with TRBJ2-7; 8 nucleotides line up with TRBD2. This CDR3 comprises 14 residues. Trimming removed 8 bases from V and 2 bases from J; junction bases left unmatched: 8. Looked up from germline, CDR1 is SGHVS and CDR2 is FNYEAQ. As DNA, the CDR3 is TGTGCCAGCGCGCGGGGGGATCCTGCCTACGAGCAGTACTTC. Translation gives CASARGDPAYEQYF.

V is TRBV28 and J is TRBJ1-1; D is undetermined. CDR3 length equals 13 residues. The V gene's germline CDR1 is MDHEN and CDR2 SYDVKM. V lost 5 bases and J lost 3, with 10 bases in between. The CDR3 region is CASSPLRDTEAFF. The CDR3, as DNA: TGTGCCAGCAGTCCTCTCCGGGACACTGAAGCTTTCTTT.

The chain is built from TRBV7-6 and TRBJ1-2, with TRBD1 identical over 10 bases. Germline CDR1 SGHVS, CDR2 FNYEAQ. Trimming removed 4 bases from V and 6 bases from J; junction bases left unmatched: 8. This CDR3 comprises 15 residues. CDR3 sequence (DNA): TGTGCCAGCAGCTCAAGGACAGGGGGATCGAATGGCTACACCTTC. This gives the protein CASSSRTGGSNGYTF.

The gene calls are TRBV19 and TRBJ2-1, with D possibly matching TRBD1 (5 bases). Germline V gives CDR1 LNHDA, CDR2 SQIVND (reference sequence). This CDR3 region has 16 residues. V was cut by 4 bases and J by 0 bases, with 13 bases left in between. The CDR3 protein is CASSTSTGSSYNEQFF. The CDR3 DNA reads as TGTGCCAGTAGTACCTCTACAGGAAGCTCCTACAATGAGCAGTTCTTC.

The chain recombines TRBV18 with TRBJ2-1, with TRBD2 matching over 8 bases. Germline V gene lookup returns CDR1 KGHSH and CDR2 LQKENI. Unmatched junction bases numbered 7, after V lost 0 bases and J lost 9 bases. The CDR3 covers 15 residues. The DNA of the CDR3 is TGTGCCAGCTCACCACCGCCGGGGCTAGCGGGTGAGCAGTTCTTC. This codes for CASSPPPGLAGEQFF.

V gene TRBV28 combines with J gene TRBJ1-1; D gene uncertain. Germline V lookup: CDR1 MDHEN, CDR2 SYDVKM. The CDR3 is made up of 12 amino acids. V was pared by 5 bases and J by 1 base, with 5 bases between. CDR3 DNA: TGTGCCAGCAGTGAGAGGAACACTGAAGCTTTCTTT. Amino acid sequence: CASSERNTEAFF.

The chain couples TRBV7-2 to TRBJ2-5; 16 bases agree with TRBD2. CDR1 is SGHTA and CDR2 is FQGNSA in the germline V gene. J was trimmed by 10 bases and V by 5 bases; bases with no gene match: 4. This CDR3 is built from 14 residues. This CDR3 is CASSQGLAGGDQYF. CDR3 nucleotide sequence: TGTGCCAGCAGCCAGGGACTAGCGGGGGGGGACCAGTACTTC.

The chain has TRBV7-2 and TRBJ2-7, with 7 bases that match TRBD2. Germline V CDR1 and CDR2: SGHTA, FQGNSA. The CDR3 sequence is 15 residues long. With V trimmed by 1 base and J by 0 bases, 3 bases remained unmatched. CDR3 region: CASSLVGTNSYEQYF. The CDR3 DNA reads TGTGCCAGCAGCTTAGTCGGGACTAACTCCTACGAGCAGTACTTC.

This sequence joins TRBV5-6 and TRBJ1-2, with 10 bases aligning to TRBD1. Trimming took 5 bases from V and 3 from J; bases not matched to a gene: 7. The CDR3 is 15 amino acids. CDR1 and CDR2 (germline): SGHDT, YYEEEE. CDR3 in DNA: TGTGCCAGCAGGAAAGACAGGGGGCTTTACTATGGCTACACCTTC. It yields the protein CASRKDRGLYYGYTF.

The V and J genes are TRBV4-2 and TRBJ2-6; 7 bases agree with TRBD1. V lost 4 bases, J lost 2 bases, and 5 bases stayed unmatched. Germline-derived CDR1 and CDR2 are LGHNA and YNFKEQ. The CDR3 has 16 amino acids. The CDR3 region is CASSRDRAPGANVLTF. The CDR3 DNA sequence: TGTGCCAGCAGCCGGGACAGAGCCCCTGGGGCCAACGTCCTGACTTTC.

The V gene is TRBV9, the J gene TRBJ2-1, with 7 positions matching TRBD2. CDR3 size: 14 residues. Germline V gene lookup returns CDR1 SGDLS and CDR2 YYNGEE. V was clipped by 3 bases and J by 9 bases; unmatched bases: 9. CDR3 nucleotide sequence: TGTGCCAGCAGCGGGACTAGGGGATTCGGTGAGCAGTTCTTC. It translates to CASSGTRGFGEQFF.

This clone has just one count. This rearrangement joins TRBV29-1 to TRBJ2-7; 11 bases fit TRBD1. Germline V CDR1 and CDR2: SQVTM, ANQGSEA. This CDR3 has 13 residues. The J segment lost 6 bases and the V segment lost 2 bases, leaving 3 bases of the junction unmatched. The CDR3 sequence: CSVERDRGSEQYF. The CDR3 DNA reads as TGCAGCGTTGAAAGGGACAGGGGGAGCGAGCAGTACTTC.